The 17 T cell receptor beta chains below come from one sample, sequenced in a study of blood T cell repertoires in COVID-19. Produced via immunoSEQ multiplex PCR; TCRdb's table is partial and in-frame only. The sample has 100,000 to 150,000 clones; 80% are singletons. Sequenced: peripheral blood. The receptors originated from a human donor in a cohort sampled during active COVID-19.

J is TRBJ2-7 and V is TRBV7-3; 7 bases fit TRBD1. This CDR3 has 13 amino acids. Per the germline V gene, CDR1 is SGHTA and CDR2 is FQGTGA. V shed 0 bases and J 6 bases; nucleotides not matched to a gene: 2. CDR3 amino acids: CASSLTPGGEQYF. The CDR3 bases are TGTGCCAGCAGCTTAACGCCAGGGGGCGAGCAGTACTTC.

The chain is built from TRBV4-2 and TRBJ1-1, with a weak D call TRBD1 (5 bases). This CDR3 comprises 15 residues. Trimming stripped 1 base from V and 6 bases from J, with 15 bases between. Per germline, CDR1 LGHNA and CDR2 YNFKEQ. CDR3 protein: CASSQAPSGEAEAFF. CDR3 nucleotides: TGTGCCAGCAGCCAAGCCCCTTCGGGGGAAGCTGAAGCTTTCTTT.

This chain links TRBV7-9 with TRBJ1-2; a weak D match, TRBD1 (6 bases). Germline assignment: CDR1 SEHNR and CDR2 FQNEAQ (reference sequence). There are 13 residues in the CDR3. Trimming removed 2 bases from V and 6 bases from J, with 10 bases in between. The CDR3 protein is CASSLLQGDGYTF. The CDR3 coding sequence is TGTGCCAGCAGCTTACTACAGGGTGATGGCTACACCTTC. Supplemented by reference TRBV7-9 and TRBJ1-2, the full variable domain reads DTGVSQNPRHKITKRGQNVTFRCDPISEHNRLYWYRQTLGQGPEFLTYFQNEAQLEKSRLLSDRFSAERPKGSFSTLEIQRTEQGDSAMYLCASSLLQGDGYTFGSGTRLTVV.

This chain connects TRBV7-6 to TRBJ2-3; 11 bases line up with TRBD2. Unmatched junction bases numbered 5, after V lost 5 bases and J lost 1 base. Germline V gene data show CDR1 as SGHVS and CDR2 as FNYEAQ. There are 16 residues in the CDR3. The chain's CDR3 is CASSPLAGVRTDTQYF. The CDR3 region has the DNA TGTGCCAGCAGCCCACTAGCGGGAGTCCGCACAGATACGCAGTATTTT. Full variable domain (outside the CDR3, taken from reference TRBV7-6 and TRBJ2-3): GAGVSQSPRYKVTKRGQDVALRCDPISGHVSLYWYRQALGQGPEFLTYFNYEAQQDKSGLPNDRFSAERPEGSISTLTIQRTEQRDSAMYRCASSPLAGVRTDTQYFGPGTRLTVL.

This clone was counted a single time. The J gene is TRBJ2-1, the V gene TRBV11-3; tentative D call: TRBD2 (7 bases). Germline CDR1 and CDR2: SGHNT and YENEEA. This CDR3 spans 13 amino acids. Trimming removed 5 bases at V and 9 bases at J, with 14 bases between. This CDR3 reads CASSRARGGEQFF. DNA for the CDR3: TGTGCCAGCAGCCGAGCGAGGGGGGGTGAGCAGTTCTTC.

The V and J genes are TRBV27 and TRBJ2-7; D is possibly TRBD1 (6 bases). V was trimmed by 7 bases and J by 3 bases, leaving 16 bases between them. Germline CDR1 reads MNHEY; CDR2 reads SMNVEV (reference sequence). The CDR3 covers 14 residues. The CDR3 nucleotides are TGTGCCAGCACCACTCGGGACATCAACTACGAGCAGTACTTC. This sequence encodes CASTTRDINYEQYF.

The J gene is TRBJ2-3, the V gene TRBV14, with D possibly matching TRBD1 (5 bases). The V end lost 0 bases, the J end lost 4 bases, and 17 bases lay between the germline ends. The CDR3 covers 17 residues. CDR1 is SGHDN and CDR2 is FVKESK in the germline V gene. CDR3 DNA sequence: TGTGCCAGCAGCCAAGATAGTCCCCAGGGTAACGCAGATACGCAGTATTTT. Its translation: CASSQDSPQGNADTQYF.

Comment on this clone: The junction and the germline gene differ at one end; a read error may be behind it. The rearrangement joins TRBV7-7 to TRBJ2-7, with TRBD2 as a possible D gene (6 bases). In germline, CDR1 is SSHAT, CDR2 FNYEAQ (reference sequence). The CDR3 sequence is 15 residues long. The CDR3 protein is CASSLGPGLTYEQYF. Written as DNA, the CDR3 is TGTGCTAGCAGCTTAGGACCGGGACTGACCTACGAGCAGTACTTC.

The chain links TRBV6-2 or TRBV6-3 to TRBJ1-1; D call uncertain. The V and J ends lost 0 bases and 7 bases respectively, with 9 bases between them. This CDR3 has 13 residues. Per germline, CDR1 MNHEY and CDR2 SVGEGT. CDR3 amino acids: CASSYSVGNEAFF. As DNA, the CDR3 is TGTGCCAGCAGTTACTCGGTTGGCAATGAAGCTTTCTTT.

The rearrangement uses TRBV10-1 and TRBJ1-5; D is ambiguous. Trimming stripped 7 bases from V and 0 bases from J, with 7 bases between. Germline loops: CDR1 WNHNN, CDR2 SYGVQD (reference sequence). The CDR3 loop spans 13 amino acids. The CDR3 sequence: CASMRGSNQPQHF. DNA for the CDR3: TGCGCCAGCATGCGAGGTAGCAATCAGCCCCAGCATTTT.

V usage is TRBV10-3 and J usage is TRBJ1-1; 7 nucleotides match TRBD1. J gave up 1 base and V 4 bases, and 6 bases lay outside the gene matches. The CDR3 loop spans 15 amino acids. Germline V gene lookup returns CDR1 ENHRY and CDR2 SYGVKD. The CDR3 DNA reads TGTGCCATCAGTGCAACAGGGACAGCGAACACTGAAGCTTTCTTT. The encoded protein is CAISATGTANTEAFF.

This clone was recorded only once. This rearrangement joins TRBV6-6 to TRBJ2-5, with 8 bases matching TRBD2. This CDR3 spans 15 amino acids. Trimming cost V 0 bases and J 0 bases; bases outside gene matches: 0. The germline gives CDR1 MNHNY, CDR2 SVGAGI (reference sequence). CDR3 protein: CASSYSSGDQETQYF. CDR3 coding DNA: TGTGCCAGCAGTTACTCTAGCGGGGACCAAGAGACCCAGTACTTC.

Turning to this clone: Other DNA sequences from this sample encode an identical CDR3 as well. The chain uses TRBV11-2 and TRBJ2-1, with 9 bases that match TRBD2. The junction had 1 base not matched to a gene; V was cut back by 1 base and J by 3 bases. The CDR3 is made up of 15 amino acids. The V gene's germline CDR1 is SGHAT and CDR2 FQNNGV. This CDR3 reads CASSLGTSVYNEQFF. The DNA of the CDR3 is TGTGCCAGCAGCTTAGGGACTAGCGTCTACAATGAGCAGTTCTTC.

The chain is built from TRBV30 and TRBJ1-6; 7 bases line up with TRBD1. Germline V CDR1 and CDR2: GTSNPN, SVGIG (reference sequence). This CDR3 is 15 amino acids long. Germline trimming cut 0 bases from V and 6 bases from J; bases unmatched to any gene: 5. In DNA form, the CDR3 reads TGTGCCTGGAGTGTAGTTACAGGGGTTAATTCACCCCTCCACTTT. The encoded protein is CAWSVVTGVNSPLHF.

The chain couples TRBV24-1 to TRBJ2-3; TRBD1 might be the D (6 bases). The CDR3 is made up of 20 amino acids. Trimming shortened V by 3 bases and J by 0 bases, and 24 bases separated the two germline ends. Germline V gives CDR1 KGHDR, CDR2 SFDVKD. This CDR3 reads CATSDPQGSPGHLSTDTQYF. CDR3 DNA sequence: TGTGCCACCAGTGATCCCCAAGGATCCCCGGGACATCTGAGCACAGATACGCAGTATTTT.

A few counts support this clone. The chain uses TRBV11-2 and TRBJ2-3; 16 nucleotides match TRBD2. After removal of 5 bases from V and 4 bases from J, the junction contained 6 bases not matched to a gene. Germline CDR1 reads SGHAT; CDR2 reads FQNNGV. The CDR3 consists of 17 residues. The CDR3, as DNA: TGTGCCAGCAGCCCCGGGACTAGCGGGAGGGTCGCAGATACGCAGTATTTT. Protein: CASSPGTSGRVADTQYF. Filled out from reference TRBV11-2 and TRBJ2-3, the complete variable domain reads EAGVAQSPRYKIIEKRQSVAFWCNPISGHATLYWYQQILGQGPKLLIQFQNNGVVDDSQLPKDRFSAERLKGVDSTLKIQPAKLEDSAVYLCASSPGTSGRVADTQYFGPGTRLTVL.

This clone was seen more than once but under ten times. The chain employs TRBV19 and TRBJ1-4; 7 positions agree with TRBD1. J lost 8 bases, V lost 8 bases, and 11 bases had no gene match. The germline V gene encodes CDR1 LNHDA and CDR2 SQIVND (reference sequence). The CDR3 is 14 residues long. CDR3 loop: CASSSDPTGEKLFF. The CDR3 DNA reads as TGTGCCAGTTCCTCGGACCCGACAGGGGAAAAACTGTTTTTT.